Each of the 7 T cell receptor beta chains below was sequenced from the same sample in a study of cytotoxic CD8 clonotypes in ibrutinib-treated CLL. Generated by immunoSEQ multiplex PCR, the TCRdb table keeps only in-frame clones and is missing some. The sample lists 120,000 to 150,000 clones; about 72% were seen once. The source material was PBMCs, sampled after 12 months of ibrutinib treatment. These receptor sequences come from a human donor with chronic lymphocytic leukemia.

The rearrangement links TRBV5-1 to TRBJ2-1; the D gene is possibly TRBD2 (6 bases). V lost 0 bases and J lost 3, with 10 bases in between. Germline CDR1 is SGHRS and CDR2 is YFSETQ. This CDR3 is 15 amino acids long. CDR3 nucleotides: TGCGCCAGCAGCTTGGGGGGAGGTTTCTACAATGAGCAGTTCTTC. Protein sequence: CASSLGGGFYNEQFF.

The chain carries TRBV7-3 and TRBJ2-3, with 7 bases aligning to TRBD2. CDR3 size: 15 residues. Germline loops: CDR1 SGHTA, CDR2 FQGTGA. The J segment lost 2 bases and the V segment lost 4 bases, leaving 6 bases of the junction unmatched. The CDR3 sequence: CASSSLSGVTDTQYF. CDR3 DNA sequence: TGTGCCAGCAGCTCCTTAAGCGGGGTCACAGATACGCAGTATTTT.

The chain combines TRBV28 with TRBJ2-6, with no clear D. V lost 5 bases and J 4 bases, leaving 9 bases between the germline ends. Germline-derived CDR1 and CDR2 are MDHEN and SYDVKM. The CDR3 runs 14 residues. CDR3 loop: CASSRQAGANVLTF. The CDR3 DNA is TGTGCCAGCAGTCGTCAGGCCGGGGCCAACGTCCTGACTTTC.

The rearrangement links TRBV4-3 to TRBJ2-7, with TRBD2 matching over 12 bases. The CDR3 has 17 residues. After removal of 0 bases from V and 3 bases from J, the junction contained 6 bases not matched to a gene. Germline loops: CDR1 LGHNA, CDR2 YSLEER. CDR3 region: CASSQDYGTSGFYEQYF. For the CDR3, the DNA is TGCGCCAGCAGCCAAGACTACGGGACTAGCGGGTTCTACGAGCAGTACTTC.

The sample holds a few counts of this clone. The chain joins TRBV2 to TRBJ1-1; D is unclear. Trimming took 8 bases from V and 3 from J, leaving 13 bases between them. The germline V gene has CDR1 SNHLY and CDR2 FYNNEI. The CDR3 runs 13 residues. CDR3 nucleotides: TGTGCCAGCGCAAGTTCGGGGTACACTGAAGCTTTCTTT. Its protein is CASASSGYTEAFF.

This chain joins TRBV5-1 and TRBJ1-5, with a possible D match to TRBD1 (5 bases). The V end lost 2 bases, the J end lost 8 bases, and 11 bases lay between the germline ends. Germline CDR1 is SGHRS and CDR2 is YFSETQ. This CDR3 is 13 amino acids long. The CDR3 coding sequence is TGCGCCAGCAGCTTTGGGGGGTTGGAGCCCCAGCATTTT. It encodes CASSFGGLEPQHF. Full variable domain (remainder filled in from reference TRBV5-1 and TRBJ1-5): KAGVTQTPRYLIKTRGQQVTLSCSPISGHRSVSWYQQTPGQGLQFLFEYFSETQRNKGNFPGRFSGRQFSNSRSEMNVSTLELGDSALYLCASSFGGLEPQHFGDGTRLSIL.

This chain connects TRBV2 to TRBJ1-1; the D gene is possibly TRBD1 (5 bases). The germline V and J ends were trimmed by 7 bases and 5 bases, with 14 bases remaining between them. The CDR3 is 13 amino acids. Germline V lookup: CDR1 SNHLY, CDR2 FYNNEI. CDR3 coding DNA: TGTGCCAGCATATCCAGGGCAGGGACTGAAGCTTTCTTT. Encoded protein: CASISRAGTEAFF. Variable domain in full (rest from reference TRBV2 and TRBJ1-1): EPEVTQTPSHQVTQMGQEVILRCVPISNHLYFYWYRQILGQKVEFLVSFYNNEISEKSEIFDDQFSVERPDGSNFTLKIRSTKLEDSAMYFCASISRAGTEAFFGQGTRLTVV.